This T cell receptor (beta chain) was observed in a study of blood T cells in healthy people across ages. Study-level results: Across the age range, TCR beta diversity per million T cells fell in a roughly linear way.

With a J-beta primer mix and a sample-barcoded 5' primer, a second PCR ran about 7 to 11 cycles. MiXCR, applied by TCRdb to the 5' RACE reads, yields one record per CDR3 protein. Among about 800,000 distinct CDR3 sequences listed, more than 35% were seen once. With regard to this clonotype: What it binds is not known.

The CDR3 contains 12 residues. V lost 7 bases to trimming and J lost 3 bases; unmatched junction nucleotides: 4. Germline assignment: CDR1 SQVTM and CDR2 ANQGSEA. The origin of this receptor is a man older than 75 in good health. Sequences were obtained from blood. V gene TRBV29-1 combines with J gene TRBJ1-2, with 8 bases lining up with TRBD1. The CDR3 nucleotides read TGCAGCGCCGGACAGGGAGACTATGGCTACACCTTC. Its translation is CSAGQGDYGYTF.